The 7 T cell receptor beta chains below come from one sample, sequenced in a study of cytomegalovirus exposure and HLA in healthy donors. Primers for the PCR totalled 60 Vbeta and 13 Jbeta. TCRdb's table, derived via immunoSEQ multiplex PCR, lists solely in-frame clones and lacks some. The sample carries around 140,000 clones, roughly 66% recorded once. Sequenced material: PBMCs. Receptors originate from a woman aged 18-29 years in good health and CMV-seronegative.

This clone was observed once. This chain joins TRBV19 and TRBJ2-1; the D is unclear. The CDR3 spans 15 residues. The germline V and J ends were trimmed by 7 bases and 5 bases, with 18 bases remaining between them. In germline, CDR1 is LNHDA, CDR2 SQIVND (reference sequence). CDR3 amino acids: CASTRSEAWNNEQFF. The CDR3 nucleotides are TGTGCCAGTACCCGCAGTGAGGCTTGGAACAATGAGCAGTTCTTC.

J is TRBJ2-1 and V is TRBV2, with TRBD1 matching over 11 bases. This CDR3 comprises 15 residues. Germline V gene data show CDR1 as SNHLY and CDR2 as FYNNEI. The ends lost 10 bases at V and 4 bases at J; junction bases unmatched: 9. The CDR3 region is CANLRGTGGYNEQFF. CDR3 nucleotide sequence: TGTGCCAACCTTAGGGGGACAGGGGGGTACAATGAGCAGTTCTTC.

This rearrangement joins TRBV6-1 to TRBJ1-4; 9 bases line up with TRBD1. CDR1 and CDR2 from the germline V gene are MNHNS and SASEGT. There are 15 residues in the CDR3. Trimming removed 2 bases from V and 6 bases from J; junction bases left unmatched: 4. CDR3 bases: TGTGCCAGCAGTGAACCGGGACAGGGAGATGAAAAACTGTTTTTT. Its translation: CASSEPGQGDEKLFF.

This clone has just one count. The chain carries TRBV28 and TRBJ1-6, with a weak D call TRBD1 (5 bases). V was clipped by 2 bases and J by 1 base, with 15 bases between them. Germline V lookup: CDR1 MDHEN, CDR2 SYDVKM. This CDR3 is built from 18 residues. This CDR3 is CASSLGRGLWSYNSPLHF. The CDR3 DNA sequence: TGTGCCAGCAGTTTAGGTAGGGGTCTGTGGTCCTATAATTCACCCCTCCACTTT.

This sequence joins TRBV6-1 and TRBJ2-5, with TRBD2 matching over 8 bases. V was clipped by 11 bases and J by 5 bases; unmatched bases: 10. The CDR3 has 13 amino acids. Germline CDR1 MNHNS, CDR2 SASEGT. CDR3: CAGGSGSFETQYF. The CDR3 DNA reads TGTGCCGGGGGGAGCGGGAGCTTTGAGACCCAGTACTTC.

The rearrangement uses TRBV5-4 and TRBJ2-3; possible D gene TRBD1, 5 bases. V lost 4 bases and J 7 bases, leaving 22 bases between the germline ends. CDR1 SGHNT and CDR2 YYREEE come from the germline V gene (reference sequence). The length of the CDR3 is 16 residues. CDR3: CASSQGVVGSSYTQYF. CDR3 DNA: TGTGCCAGCAGCCAAGGGGTGGTGGGAAGTTCTTATACGCAGTATTTT.

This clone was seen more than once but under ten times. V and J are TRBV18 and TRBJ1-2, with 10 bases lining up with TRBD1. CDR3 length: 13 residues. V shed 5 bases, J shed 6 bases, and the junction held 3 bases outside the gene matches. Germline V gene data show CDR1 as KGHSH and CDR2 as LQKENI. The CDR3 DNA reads TGTGCCAGCTCAACCGGGACAGGGGATGGCTACACCTTC. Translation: CASSTGTGDGYTF.